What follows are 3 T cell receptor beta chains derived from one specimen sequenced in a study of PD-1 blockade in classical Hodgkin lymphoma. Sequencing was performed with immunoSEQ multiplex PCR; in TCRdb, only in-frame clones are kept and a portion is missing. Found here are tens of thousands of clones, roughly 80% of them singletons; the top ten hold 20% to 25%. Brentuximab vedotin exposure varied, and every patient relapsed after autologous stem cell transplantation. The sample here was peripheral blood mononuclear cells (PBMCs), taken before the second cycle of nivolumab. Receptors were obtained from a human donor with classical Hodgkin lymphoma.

CDR3 protein: CASSSGTPEAFF. CDR3 coding DNA: TGTGCCAGCAGCTCCGGGACGCCCGAAGCTTTCTTT. The chain links TRBV11-2 to TRBJ1-1, with D possibly TRBD1 on 5 matching bases. The germline V gene has CDR1 SGHAT and CDR2 FQNNGV. V was clipped by 4 bases and J by 8 bases, with 11 bases between them. This CDR3 is built from 12 residues.

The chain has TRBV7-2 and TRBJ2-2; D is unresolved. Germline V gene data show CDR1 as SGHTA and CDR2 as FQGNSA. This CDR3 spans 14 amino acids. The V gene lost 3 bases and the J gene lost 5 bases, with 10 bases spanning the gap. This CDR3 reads CASSFFVTTGELFF. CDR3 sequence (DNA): TGTGCCAGCAGCTTCTTCGTGACTACCGGGGAGCTGTTTTTT. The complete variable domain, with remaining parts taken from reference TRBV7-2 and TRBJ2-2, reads GAGVSQSPSNKVTEKGKDVELRCDPISGHTALYWYRQSLGQGLEFLIYFQGNSAPDKSGLPSDRFSAERTGGSVSTLTIQRTQQEDSAVYLCASSFFVTTGELFFGEGSRLTVL.

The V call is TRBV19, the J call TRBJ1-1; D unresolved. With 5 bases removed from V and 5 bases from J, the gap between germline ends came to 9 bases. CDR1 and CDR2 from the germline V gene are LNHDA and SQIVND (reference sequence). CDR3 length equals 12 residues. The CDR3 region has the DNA TGTGCCAGTAGTCCGCGTATGACTGAAGCTTTCTTT. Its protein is CASSPRMTEAFF.